These 9 T cell receptor beta chains were sequenced from one sample in a study of blood T cell repertoires in COVID-19. Assay used: immunoSEQ multiplex PCR; TCRdb lists only in-frame clones, some missing. Among 15,000 to 20,000 clones listed, around 92% were seen once. Sequencing input: peripheral blood. The receptor set was obtained from a human donor in a cohort sampled during active COVID-19.

The V gene is TRBV3-1 (or the pseudogene TRBV3-2), the J gene TRBJ1-2; TRBD1 aligns across 9 bases. The CDR3 has 14 residues. Germline assignment: CDR1 LGHDT and CDR2 YNNKEL (reference sequence). Unmatched junction bases numbered 8, after V lost 3 bases and J lost 9 bases. The CDR3, as DNA: TGTGCCAGCAGCCACCCGGGACAGGGATGGTGCTACACCTTC. Encoded protein: CASSHPGQGWCYTF.

This clone was seen once. The rearrangement uses TRBV7-2 and TRBJ2-1; 9 bases match TRBD2. The J segment lost 15 bases and the V segment lost 3 bases, leaving 9 bases of the junction unmatched. CDR3 size: 13 residues. CDR1 is SGHTA, CDR2 FQGNSA, per germline. Written as DNA, the CDR3 is TGTGCCAGCAGCTTGATCGCGGGGGGGCCCCCGTTCTTC. It encodes CASSLIAGGPPFF.

The DNA for the CDR3 is TGTGCCAGCAGTGGCTCCGGGACAGGCATAAGAAACACCATATATTTT. Amino acid sequence: CASSGSGTGIRNTIYF. This chain links TRBV28 with TRBJ1-3, with 8 positions matching TRBD1. With 5 bases clipped from V and 5 bases from J, the junction kept 11 bases outside the gene matches. There are 16 residues in the CDR3. In germline, CDR1 is MDHEN, CDR2 SYDVKM.

J is TRBJ2-7 and V is TRBV30, with 7 nucleotides matching TRBD2. The CDR3 length is 16 residues. Germline values: CDR1 GTSNPN, CDR2 SVGIG (reference sequence). The junction had 13 bases not matched to a gene; V was cut back by 3 bases and J by 2 bases. DNA of the CDR3: TGTGCCTGGAGGGACCAGTCACGCGCGGGGGCCTACGAGCAGTACTTC. Its translation is CAWRDQSRAGAYEQYF.

The genes are TRBV7-9 and TRBJ2-5; perhaps TRBD2 as D (5 bases). The germline V gene encodes CDR1 SEHNR and CDR2 FQNEAQ (reference sequence). V lost 5 bases, J lost 4 bases, and 20 bases lay in between. CDR3 length: 16 amino acids. The CDR3 reads CASSAGLVPRTETQYF. CDR3 DNA sequence: TGTGCCAGCAGCGCGGGCCTTGTCCCACGGACAGAGACCCAGTACTTC.

The chain employs TRBV13 and TRBJ2-1; D remains unclear. Trimming removed 1 base at V and 7 bases at J, with 5 bases between. The CDR3 covers 12 residues. CDR1 is PRHDT and CDR2 is FYEKMQ in the germline V gene (reference sequence). CDR3 nucleotide sequence: TGTGCCAGCAGCTTAGCCGGTAATGAGCAGTTCTTC. Protein: CASSLAGNEQFF. Together with reference TRBV13 and TRBJ2-1, the CDR3 gives the full variable domain: AAGVIQSPRHLIKEKRETATLKCYPIPRHDTVYWYQQGPGQDPQFLISFYEKMQSDKGSIPDRFSAQQFSDYHSELNMSSLELGDSALYFCASSLAGNEQFFGPGTRLTVL.

The chain recombines TRBV7-9 with TRBJ2-7; 8 positions match TRBD1. V trimming: 0 bases; J trimming: 3 bases; junction bases outside the gene matches: 4. The CDR3 has 15 residues. Germline V gene lookup returns CDR1 SEHNR and CDR2 FQNEAQ (reference sequence). In nucleotides, the CDR3 is TGTGCCAGCAGCTTAGCGGGGGGACAGGTCTACGAGCAGTACTTC. Encoded protein: CASSLAGGQVYEQYF.

The chain links TRBV6-6 to TRBJ1-1; a possible D gene is TRBD1 (5 bases). CDR3 size: 15 residues. V was shortened by 6 bases and J by 1 base, with 15 bases between the two germline ends. Germline V gene lookup returns CDR1 MNHNY and CDR2 SVGAGI (reference sequence). As DNA, the CDR3 is TGTGCCAGCAGACCCAAGCAGGGTAGGAACACTGAAGCTTTCTTT. Translated: CASRPKQGRNTEAFF.

The V and J genes are TRBV25-1 and TRBJ1-1; perhaps TRBD1 as D (6 bases). V gave up 6 bases and J gave up 0 bases, with 8 bases separating them. The CDR3 loop spans 13 amino acids. Per germline, CDR1 MGHDK and CDR2 SYGVNS. The chain's CDR3 is CASRGQMNTEAFF. As DNA, the CDR3 is TGTGCCAGCAGGGGACAAATGAACACTGAAGCTTTCTTT.